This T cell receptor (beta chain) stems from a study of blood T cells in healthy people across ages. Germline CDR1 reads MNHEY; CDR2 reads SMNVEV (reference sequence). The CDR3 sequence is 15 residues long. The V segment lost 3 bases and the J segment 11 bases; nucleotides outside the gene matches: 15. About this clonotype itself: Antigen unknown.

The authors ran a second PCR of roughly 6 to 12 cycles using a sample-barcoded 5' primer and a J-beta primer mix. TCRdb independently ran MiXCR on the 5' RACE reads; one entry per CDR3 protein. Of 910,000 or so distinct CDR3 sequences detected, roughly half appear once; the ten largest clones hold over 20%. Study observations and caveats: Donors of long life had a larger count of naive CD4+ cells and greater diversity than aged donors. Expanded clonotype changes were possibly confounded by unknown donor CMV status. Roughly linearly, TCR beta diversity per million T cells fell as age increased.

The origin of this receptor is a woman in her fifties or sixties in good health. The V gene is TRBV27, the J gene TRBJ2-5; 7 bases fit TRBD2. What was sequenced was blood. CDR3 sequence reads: CASSLMWEGQREQYF. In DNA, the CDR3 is TGTGCCAGCAGTTTGATGTGGGAGGGCCAGCGTGAGCAGTACTTC.